Each of the 11 T cell receptor beta chains below was sequenced from the same sample in a study of blood T cell repertoires in COVID-19. Some clones are missing from TCRdb's copy, which holds only in-frame ones; the method was immunoSEQ multiplex PCR. The table has fewer than 250,000 clones, around four fifths seen once. The sequencing input was peripheral blood. Source of these receptors: a man between 50 and 59 years old with active or convalescent COVID-19.

Many counts were recorded for this clone. The chain has TRBV3-1 (or the pseudogene TRBV3-2) and TRBJ1-4; D gene uncertain. The V and J ends lost 0 bases and 8 bases respectively, with 13 bases between them. The CDR3 totals 15 residues. Germline CDR1 LGHDT, CDR2 YNNKEL (reference sequence). In DNA, the CDR3 is TGTGCCAGCAGCCAAGACCTCCGATCCCGGGAAAAACTGTTTTTT. Protein product: CASSQDLRSREKLFF.

In its sample, this clone was seen a few times. The V and J genes are TRBV4-1 and TRBJ2-7; possibly TRBD1 for D (6 bases). The germline CDR1 and CDR2 sequences are MGHRA and YSYEKL. This CDR3 is built from 14 residues. The germline V and J ends were trimmed by 2 bases and 3 bases, with 11 bases remaining between them. The CDR3 sequence is CASSQPGAVYEQYF. CDR3 coding DNA: TGCGCCAGCAGCCAACCAGGGGCGGTCTACGAGCAGTACTTC.

The chain carries TRBV5-1 and TRBJ2-2, with D possibly TRBD1 on 5 matching bases. The CDR3 is 15 amino acids. Germline V gives CDR1 SGHRS, CDR2 YFSETQ. V was pared by 4 bases and J by 1 base, with 11 bases between. CDR3 in amino acids: CASSMTDGNTGELFF. CDR3 nucleotides: TGCGCCAGCAGCATGACAGATGGGAACACCGGGGAGCTGTTTTTT.

The chain uses TRBV29-1 and TRBJ2-6; no clear D gene. Germline CDR1 SQVTM, CDR2 ANQGSEA. V was shortened by 1 base and J by 3 bases, with 7 bases between the two germline ends. The CDR3 has 14 residues. In DNA form, the CDR3 reads TGCAGCGTTGAAGGCGGCGGTGGGGCCAACGTCCTGACTTTC. Encoded protein: CSVEGGGGANVLTF.

This sequence joins TRBV5-1 and TRBJ2-3, with 11 bases lining up with TRBD2. The CDR3 covers 17 residues. The V and J ends lost 0 bases and 5 bases, in that order; junction bases with no gene match: 8. Germline V gives CDR1 SGHRS, CDR2 YFSETQ. In DNA form, the CDR3 reads TGCGCCAGCAGCTTGGATCTAGCGGGGGGCCGGGGAGATACGCAGTATTTT. Its translation: CASSLDLAGGRGDTQYF.

This rearrangement joins TRBV7-2 to TRBJ2-5; the match to TRBD2 covers 8 bases. There are 15 residues in the CDR3. CDR1 is SGHTA and CDR2 is FQGNSA in the germline V gene. Trimming at V came to 2 bases and at J to 4 bases, leaving 6 bases not matched to a gene. The CDR3 loop reads CASSLSPGGRETQYF. The CDR3 DNA reads as TGTGCCAGCAGCTTAAGCCCGGGGGGGCGAGAGACCCAGTACTTC.

CDR3 nucleotide sequence: TGTGCCAGCAGCTCGACGTCAGGGGTGGGCACTGAAGCTTTCTTT. The encoded protein is CASSSTSGVGTEAFF. The chain couples TRBV7-2 to TRBJ1-1, with D possibly being TRBD1 (6 bases). The CDR3 has 15 residues. Germline CDR1 SGHTA, CDR2 FQGNSA. V was shortened by 4 bases and J by 4 bases, with 16 bases between the two germline ends. The whole variable domain, filled in from reference TRBV7-2 and TRBJ1-1, reads GAGVSQSPSNKVTEKGKDVELRCDPISGHTALYWYRQSLGQGLEFLIYFQGNSAPDKSGLPSDRFSAERTGGSVSTLTIQRTQQEDSAVYLCASSSTSGVGTEAFFGQGTRLTVV.

The V call is TRBV7-2, the J call TRBJ1-2; no reliable D call. This CDR3 has 13 amino acids. Germline V gene sequence: CDR1 SGHTA, CDR2 FQGNSA. Between the trimmed V and J ends, which lost 3 bases and 2 bases, there was a span of 7 bases. The CDR3: CASSFSSNYGYTF. The CDR3 DNA sequence: TGTGCCAGCAGCTTTAGCTCCAACTATGGCTACACCTTC.

V usage is TRBV28 and J usage is TRBJ2-7; 7 positions agree with TRBD1. The germline CDR1 and CDR2 sequences are MDHEN and SYDVKM. V was pared by 6 bases and J by 1 base, with 12 bases of the junction left unmatched. The CDR3 consists of 16 residues. CDR3 nucleotide sequence: TGTGCCAGCAGGCCTCACCGGACAGGAGGTTCCTACGAGCAGTACTTC. It encodes CASRPHRTGGSYEQYF. The whole variable domain, filled in from reference TRBV28 and TRBJ2-7, reads DVKVTQSSRYLVKRTGEKVFLECVQDMDHENMFWYRQDPGLGLRLIYFSYDVKMKEKGDIPEGYSVSREKKERFSLILESASTNQTSMYLCASRPHRTGGSYEQYFGPGTRLTVT.

This chain connects TRBV7-9 to TRBJ2-3; 9 bases match TRBD2. Per germline, CDR1 SEHNR and CDR2 FQNEAQ (reference sequence). Germline trimming cut 2 bases from V and 5 bases from J; bases unmatched to any gene: 8. This CDR3 is 16 amino acids long. CDR3 in DNA: TGTGCCAGCAGCTTACGCCTAGCGGGAAGGAAAGATACGCAGTATTTT. Translating it yields CASSLRLAGRKDTQYF.

The rearrangement links TRBV3-1 (or the pseudogene TRBV3-2) to TRBJ2-3; 10 bases fit TRBD2. J gave up 4 bases and V 4 bases, and 8 bases lay outside the gene matches. CDR3 length equals 16 residues. Germline V gene data show CDR1 as LGHDT and CDR2 as YNNKEL (reference sequence). This CDR3 is CASSPPGAGGPDTQYF. The CDR3, as DNA: TGTGCCAGCAGCCCCCCCGGAGCGGGAGGGCCAGATACGCAGTATTTT.